The T cell receptor beta chain described here comes from a study of T cell responses to AZD1222 COVID-19 vaccine. Assay: immunoSEQ multiplex PCR; the TCRdb copy retains only in-frame clones and omits some. The sample contains roughly 150,000 clones, 85% to 90% of which appear only once. This clone was seen only once. The antigen is not known. Findings and caveats of the study: Sampled repertoires all dated from after the peak T cell response.

The CDR3 covers 15 residues. Germline CDR1 reads SGHRS; CDR2 reads YFSETQ. V lost 1 base and J 0 bases, leaving 8 bases between the germline ends. Material: peripheral blood, obtained 28 days after the second AZD1222 dose. V is TRBV5-1 and J is TRBJ1-5; maybe TRBD1 (6 bases). This receptor was identified in an adult who received the AZD1222 COVID-19 vaccine. CDR3 coding DNA: TGCGCCAGCAGCTTGTCGGGGGCTAGCAATCAGCCCCAGCATTTT. This sequence encodes CASSLSGASNQPQHF.